These 2 T cell receptor beta chains share one sample of origin, sequenced in a study of T-cell reconstitution after alpha-beta-depleted transplantation in children. Molecular barcoding with unique molecular identifiers was used for the TCRbeta library. MiXCR, run by TCRdb on the PCR reads, gives a single entry per CDR3 protein. The table has a few hundred thousand distinct CDR3 sequences, over 9% seen once; the top ten hold less than 9%. Source: PBMCs, taken before TCRalphabeta/CD19-depleted stem cell transplant. The receptor source for this set is a boy under two years old with acute myeloid leukemia, due to receive a stem cell transplant.

The CDR3 DNA reads TGTGCCAGCAGTTCCACCCGGACTAGCGGGAGGTGGGAGCAGTACTTC. Its translation: CASSSTRTSGRWEQYF. V is TRBV28 and J is TRBJ2-7, with TRBD2 matching over 14 bases. CDR3 size: 16 residues. The V and J ends lost 4 bases and 7 bases, in that order; junction bases with no gene match: 9. The germline V gene encodes CDR1 MDHEN and CDR2 SYDVKM.

This clonotype was detected ten times or more. The rearrangement uses TRBV20-1 and TRBJ2-1; 9 bases map to TRBD2. In germline, CDR1 is DFQATT, CDR2 SNEGSKA (reference sequence). With V trimmed by 0 bases and J by 1 base, 7 bases remained unmatched. The CDR3 spans 17 residues. The chain's CDR3 is CSARDGSGRLSYNEQFF. As DNA, the CDR3 is TGCAGTGCTAGAGATGGTAGCGGGAGATTGTCCTACAATGAGCAGTTCTTC.